Presented here are 27 T cell receptor beta chains from one specimen sequenced in a study of cytomegalovirus exposure and HLA in healthy donors. TCRdb's table, derived via immunoSEQ multiplex PCR, lists solely in-frame clones and lacks some. The sample gives some 250,000 clones, approximately 83% of which show up once; about 1.2% is in the top ten. Sequencing was carried out using PBMCs. All receptors derive from a woman in her twenties or thirties in good health and CMV-seropositive.

V and J are TRBV14 and TRBJ2-1; no definite D call. In germline, CDR1 is SGHDN, CDR2 FVKESK. Trimming took off 2 bases at V and 0 bases at J, with 8 bases between the two ends. There are 15 residues in the CDR3. CDR3 nucleotide sequence: TGTGCCAGCAGCCAAACACGATTCTCCTACAATGAGCAGTTCTTC. Translating gives CASSQTRFSYNEQFF.

The rearrangement links TRBV15 to TRBJ1-2, with a possible D match to TRBD1 (6 bases). This CDR3 is 13 amino acids long. Deletions cut 6 bases from V and 4 bases from J, with 12 bases between. Germline CDR1 and CDR2: LNHNV and YYDKDF (reference sequence). The CDR3 region is CATRGGGGYGYTF. In DNA, the CDR3 is TGTGCCACCAGAGGGGGGGGCGGCTATGGCTACACCTTC. The complete variable domain, with remaining parts taken from reference TRBV15 and TRBJ1-2, reads DAMVIQNPRYQVTQFGKPVTLSCSQTLNHNVMYWYQQKSSQAPKLLFHYYDKDFNNEADTPDNFQSRRPNTSFCFLDIRSPGLGDTAMYLCATRGGGGYGYTFGSGTRLTVV.

The chain links TRBV7-3 to TRBJ2-3; 7 positions match TRBD2. Trimming removed 5 bases from V and 2 bases from J; junction bases left unmatched: 4. CDR3 length: 14 residues. Germline CDR1 is SGHTA and CDR2 is FQGTGA. CDR3 in DNA: TGTGCCAGCAGCCGTACTAGCGCCACAGATACGCAGTATTTT. Protein product: CASSRTSATDTQYF.

The V call is TRBV13, the J call TRBJ2-7; 11 bases match TRBD2. Germline trimming cut 5 bases from V and 3 bases from J; bases unmatched to any gene: 15. Germline assignment: CDR1 PRHDT and CDR2 FYEKMQ (reference sequence). This CDR3 is 18 amino acids long. The CDR3 loop reads CASSPRVELAGGRYEQYF. Here the CDR3 DNA reads TGTGCCAGCAGCCCACGAGTGGAGCTAGCGGGAGGCCGCTACGAGCAGTACTTC. Full variable domain (rest looked up from reference TRBV13 and TRBJ2-7): AAGVIQSPRHLIKEKRETATLKCYPIPRHDTVYWYQQGPGQDPQFLISFYEKMQSDKGSIPDRFSAQQFSDYHSELNMSSLELGDSALYFCASSPRVELAGGRYEQYFGPGTRLTVT.

The chain links TRBV10-3 to TRBJ1-2; no firm D call. The CDR3 totals 12 residues. In germline, CDR1 is ENHRY, CDR2 SYGVKD. V was cut by 5 bases and J by 7 bases, with 11 bases left in between. For the CDR3, the DNA is TGTGCCATCAGTCCTTCCTCGGGTGGCTACACCTTC. Its protein product is CAISPSSGGYTF.

V and J are TRBV11-2 and TRBJ2-1; D not certain. Germline V gene lookup returns CDR1 SGHAT and CDR2 FQNNGV. Trimming removed 5 bases at V and 1 base at J, with 3 bases between. The CDR3 spans 12 residues. The CDR3 nucleotides are TGTGCCAGCAGCCAATCCTACAATGAGCAGTTCTTC. Encoded protein: CASSQSYNEQFF.

A few counts support this clone. This same CDR3 is encoded by further DNA sequences in the sample. This chain links TRBV7-9 with TRBJ1-1; D is unclear. V dropped 5 bases and J dropped 6 bases, with 7 bases sitting between them. Germline CDR1 SEHNR, CDR2 FQNEAQ (reference sequence). The length of the CDR3 is 11 residues. CDR3 protein: CASSPTAEAFF. CDR3 bases: TGTGCCAGCAGCCCTACAGCTGAAGCTTTCTTT. Based on the CDR3 plus reference TRBV7-9 and TRBJ1-1, the full variable domain is DTGVSQNPRHKITKRGQNVTFRCDPISEHNRLYWYRQTLGQGPEFLTYFQNEAQLEKSRLLSDRFSAERPKGSFSTLEIQRTEQGDSAMYLCASSPTAEAFFGQGTRLTVV.

This clone was counted a single time. The chain links TRBV11-2 to TRBJ1-1, with D uncertain. V lost 5 bases and J 4 bases, leaving 11 bases between the germline ends. There are 13 residues in the CDR3. Germline V gene data show CDR1 as SGHAT and CDR2 as FQNNGV. In DNA form, the CDR3 reads TGTGCCAGCAGCCAGGATTTGGCCACTGAAGCTTTCTTT. Protein: CASSQDLATEAFF.

This chain uses TRBV14 with TRBJ1-3; no reliable D call. Trimming removed 3 bases from V and 3 bases from J, with 6 bases in between. CDR1 SGHDN and CDR2 FVKESK come from the germline V gene. CDR3 length: 13 amino acids. This chain's CDR3 is CASSQSGGNTIYF. The CDR3 region has the DNA TGTGCCAGCAGCCAGTCCGGTGGAAACACCATATATTTT.

The genes are TRBV6-1 and TRBJ2-1, with D perhaps TRBD1 (6 bases). This CDR3 contains 14 residues. Trimming pared 4 bases from V and 3 bases from J, leaving 10 bases between. From germline, CDR1 is MNHNS and CDR2 SASEGT. The CDR3 DNA follows: TGTGCCAGCAGTGGGTACAGGGACTACAATGAGCAGTTCTTC. Translation gives CASSGYRDYNEQFF.

V usage is TRBV27 and J usage is TRBJ2-7, with 7 bases matching TRBD2. Germline V gene lookup returns CDR1 MNHEY and CDR2 SMNVEV (reference sequence). V lost 2 bases to trimming and J lost 0 bases; unmatched junction nucleotides: 4. The CDR3 length is 15 residues. For the CDR3, the DNA is TGTGCCAGCAGTTTACAGCGGGGTCCCTCCTACGAGCAGTACTTC. It codes for CASSLQRGPSYEQYF.

The chain links TRBV10-2 to TRBJ2-5; a possible D gene is TRBD2 (6 bases). Trimming cost V 5 bases and J 0 bases, with 7 bases left between them. CDR3 length: 13 amino acids. Germline CDR1 reads WSHSY; CDR2 reads SAAADI. CDR3 in amino acids: CASSQRDQETQYF. The DNA of the CDR3 is TGCGCCAGCAGTCAGCGGGACCAAGAGACCCAGTACTTC.

The chain employs TRBV19 and TRBJ2-2, with 9 bases matching TRBD1. Germline V gene sequence: CDR1 LNHDA, CDR2 SQIVND (reference sequence). The CDR3 spans 16 residues. After removal of 5 bases from V and 3 bases from J, the junction contained 7 bases not matched to a gene. CDR3 nucleotide sequence: TGTGCCAGTAGTCGAAGGGGACAGGGTGACACCGGGGAGCTGTTTTTT. This gives the protein CASSRRGQGDTGELFF.

This clone came up once. V is TRBV11-2 and J is TRBJ2-2; 7 bases are shared with TRBD2. This CDR3 has 16 residues. Germline assignment: CDR1 SGHAT and CDR2 FQNNGV. V gave up 4 bases and J gave up 0 bases; unmatched junction bases: 5. The CDR3 DNA follows: TGTGCCAGCAGCTACACTAGCGACACGAACACCGGGGAGCTGTTTTTT. It codes for CASSYTSDTNTGELFF.

The chain carries TRBV18 and TRBJ1-1; D possibly corresponds to TRBD1 (5 bases). The CDR3 length is 16 residues. Germline V gene lookup returns CDR1 KGHSH and CDR2 LQKENI. The ends were cut back, 1 base at V and 1 base at J, with 13 bases in the middle. The CDR3 sequence: CASSPLPLDKNTEAFF. The CDR3 DNA reads as TGTGCCAGCTCACCACTCCCGCTGGACAAGAACACTGAAGCTTTCTTT.

This chain uses TRBV6-6 with TRBJ2-7, with 9 bases matching TRBD2. Unmatched junction bases numbered 7, after V lost 7 bases and J lost 6 bases. CDR1 and CDR2 from the germline V gene are MNHNY and SVGAGI (reference sequence). The CDR3 contains 13 residues. The CDR3: CASNDGGRGEQYF. In DNA, the CDR3 is TGTGCCAGCAATGACGGCGGGAGGGGCGAGCAGTACTTC.

Points on this clone: The sample has other DNA sequences that encode this CDR3 too. The CDR3 DNA reads as TGCAGCGTACAGGGACGGTTGAACACTGAAGCTTTCTTT. Protein product: CSVQGRLNTEAFF. The chain employs TRBV29-1 and TRBJ1-1, with a possible D match to TRBD1 (6 bases). CDR1 and CDR2 (germline): SQVTM, ANQGSEA. V was clipped by 6 bases and J by 0 bases, with 11 bases between them. This CDR3 comprises 13 residues.

This clone was seen once. The chain has TRBV15 and TRBJ2-7, with 7 bases that match TRBD2. V trimming: 3 bases; J trimming: 2 bases; junction bases outside the gene matches: 10. The germline gives CDR1 LNHNV, CDR2 YYDKDF (reference sequence). The CDR3 has 16 amino acids. As DNA, the CDR3 is TGTGCCACCAGCAGCCCGTTAGCGGGCCTAACCTACGAGCAGTACTTC. The encoded protein is CATSSPLAGLTYEQYF.

CDR3 in DNA: TGTGCCAGCAGCTCGACTAGCGGGGCCTACGAGCAGTACTTC. Its translation: CASSSTSGAYEQYF. The rearrangement links TRBV13 to TRBJ2-7; the match to TRBD2 covers 11 bases. Trimming cost V 4 bases and J 2 bases; bases outside gene matches: 1. Germline-derived CDR1 and CDR2 are PRHDT and FYEKMQ (reference sequence). This CDR3 comprises 14 residues.

CDR3 region: CASSPAPGQGPHEQYF. In nucleotides, the CDR3 is TGCGCCAGCAGCCCCGCTCCGGGACAGGGGCCCCACGAGCAGTACTTC. The chain links TRBV10-1 to TRBJ2-7, with 10 bases aligning to TRBD1. Germline V CDR1 and CDR2: WNHNN, SYGVQD (reference sequence). This CDR3 spans 16 amino acids. Losses at the gene ends were 6 bases for V and 5 bases for J; bases not matched to a gene: 13.

The chain is built from TRBV25-1 and TRBJ1-5, with 7 bases lining up with TRBD1. Trimming took 4 bases from V and 7 from J; bases not matched to a gene: 4. The CDR3 consists of 13 residues. Per the germline V gene, CDR1 is MGHDK and CDR2 is SYGVNS. CDR3 protein: CASSVQGDQPQHF. CDR3 nucleotides: TGTGCCAGCAGTGTCCAGGGGGACCAGCCCCAGCATTTT.

In this sample, this clone turned up once. The CDR3 DNA is TGTGCCAGCAGCTCGCTACGGCAGGGGTACTACGAGCAGTACTTC. The encoded protein is CASSSLRQGYYEQYF. The rearrangement joins TRBV11-2 to TRBJ2-7; TRBD1 might be the D (6 bases). Trimming removed 4 bases from V and 3 bases from J, with 16 bases in between. The CDR3 spans 15 residues. Germline V gives CDR1 SGHAT, CDR2 FQNNGV.

The rearrangement links TRBV19 to TRBJ1-5; D gene unclear. The CDR3 extends over 14 amino acids. CDR1 LNHDA and CDR2 SQIVND come from the germline V gene (reference sequence). Trimming took off 6 bases at V and 0 bases at J, with 9 bases between the two ends. Here the CDR3 reads CASRSQNSNQPQHF. The CDR3 bases are TGTGCCAGTAGATCCCAAAATAGCAATCAGCCCCAGCATTTT.

V gene TRBV27 combines with J gene TRBJ2-3; a possible D gene is TRBD1 (5 bases). Germline V gene sequence: CDR1 MNHEY, CDR2 SMNVEV (reference sequence). Trimming pared 10 bases from V and 4 bases from J, leaving 15 bases between. CDR3 size: 13 residues. Here the CDR3 DNA reads TGTGCCACGTCTTGGCAGGGATCAGATACGCAGTATTTT. This sequence encodes CATSWQGSDTQYF.

The chain is built from TRBV6-6 and TRBJ2-5; D perhaps matches TRBD1 (5 bases). The ends were cut back, 6 bases at V and 1 base at J, with 15 bases in the middle. This CDR3 contains 15 residues. Looked up from germline, CDR1 is MNHNY and CDR2 is SVGAGI (reference sequence). The CDR3 nucleotides read TGTGCCAGCAGCGTGGGCCAGGGCGCCCAAGAGACCCAGTACTTC. Its protein product is CASSVGQGAQETQYF.

This chain links TRBV18 with TRBJ1-3; 9 bases line up with TRBD1. The CDR3 is made up of 14 amino acids. V dropped 6 bases and J dropped 6; count of bases not matched to a gene: 6. Germline loops: CDR1 KGHSH, CDR2 LQKENI. The CDR3 sequence is CASSAGTGLNTIYF. CDR3 nucleotide sequence: TGTGCCAGCTCGGCCGGGACAGGGCTAAACACCATATATTTT.

This clone was picked up one time. The V call is TRBV18, the J call TRBJ1-5; 12 nucleotides agree with TRBD1. The length of the CDR3 is 15 residues. Germline CDR1 is KGHSH and CDR2 is LQKENI. J gave up 6 bases and V 2 bases, and 2 bases lay outside the gene matches. CDR3 in DNA: TGTGCCAGCTCACCAACGGGACAGGGGGCTCAGCCCCAGCATTTT. Its translation is CASSPTGQGAQPQHF.